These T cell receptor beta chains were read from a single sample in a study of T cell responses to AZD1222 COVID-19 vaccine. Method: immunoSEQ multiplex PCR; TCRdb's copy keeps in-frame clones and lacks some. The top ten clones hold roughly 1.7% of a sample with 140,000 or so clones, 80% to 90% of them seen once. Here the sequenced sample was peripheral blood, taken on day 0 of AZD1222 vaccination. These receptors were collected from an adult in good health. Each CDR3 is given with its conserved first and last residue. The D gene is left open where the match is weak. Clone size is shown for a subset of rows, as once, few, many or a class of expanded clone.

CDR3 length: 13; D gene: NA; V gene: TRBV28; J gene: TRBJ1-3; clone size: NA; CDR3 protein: CACLQGFGNTIYF; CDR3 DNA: TGTGCTTGCTTGCAGGGATTTGGAAACACCATATATTTT
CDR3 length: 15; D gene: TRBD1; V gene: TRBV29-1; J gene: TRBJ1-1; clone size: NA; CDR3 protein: CSVQYRGPSGTEAFF; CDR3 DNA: TGCAGCGTTCAATACAGGGGGCCCTCCGGCACTGAAGCTTTCTTT
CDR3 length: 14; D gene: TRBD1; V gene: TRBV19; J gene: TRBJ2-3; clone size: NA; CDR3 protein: CASSYRGQTDTQYF; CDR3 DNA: TGTGCCAGTTCCTACAGGGGGCAAACAGATACGCAGTATTTT
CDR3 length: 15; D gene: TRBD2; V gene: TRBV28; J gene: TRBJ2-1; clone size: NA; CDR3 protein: CASSLPRRTSGEQFF; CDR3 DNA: TGTGCCAGCAGTTTACCTCGGCGGACTAGCGGAGAGCAGTTCTTC
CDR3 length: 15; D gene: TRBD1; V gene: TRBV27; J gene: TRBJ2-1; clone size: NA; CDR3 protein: CASSQYGTALNEQFF; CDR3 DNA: TGTGCCAGCAGCCAGTACGGGACAGCTTTGAATGAGCAGTTCTTC
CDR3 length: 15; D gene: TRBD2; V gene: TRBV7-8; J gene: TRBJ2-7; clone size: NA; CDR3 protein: CASSGTGGTSYEQYF; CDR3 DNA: TGTGCCAGCAGCGGCACCGGGGGGACCAGTTACGAGCAGTACTTC
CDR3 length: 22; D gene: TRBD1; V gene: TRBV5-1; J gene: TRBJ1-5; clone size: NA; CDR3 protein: CASSFQLSQLLRDRAGNQPQHF; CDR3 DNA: TGCGCCAGCAGCTTCCAACTGAGCCAATTACTTAGGGACAGGGCTGGCAATCAGCCCCAGCATTTT
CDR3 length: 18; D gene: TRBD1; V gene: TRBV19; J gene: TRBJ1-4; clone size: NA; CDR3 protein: CASSAPAGQGSTNEKLFF; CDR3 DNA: TGTGCCAGTAGTGCACCCGCGGGACAGGGATCTACTAATGAAAAACTGTTTTTT
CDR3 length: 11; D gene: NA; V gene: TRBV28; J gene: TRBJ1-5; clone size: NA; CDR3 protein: CASSEQGVKHF; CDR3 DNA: TGTGCCAGCAGTGAGCAGGGCGTGAAGCATTTT
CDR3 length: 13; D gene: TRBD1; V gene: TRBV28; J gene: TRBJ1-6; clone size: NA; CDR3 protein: CASRRDSWSPLHF; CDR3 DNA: TGTGCCAGCAGGAGGGACAGCTGGTCACCCCTCCACTTT
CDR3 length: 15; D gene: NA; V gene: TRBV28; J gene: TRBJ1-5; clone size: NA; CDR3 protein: CASSLSGAFNQPQHF; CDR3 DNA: TGTGCCAGCAGTTTGTCGGGGGCCTTTAATCAGCCCCAGCATTTT
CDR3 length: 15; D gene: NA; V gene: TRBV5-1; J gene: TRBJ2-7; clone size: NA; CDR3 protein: CASRALFTGLYEQYF; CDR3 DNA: TGCGCCAGCCGAGCCCTCTTCACAGGTCTGTACGAGCAGTACTTC
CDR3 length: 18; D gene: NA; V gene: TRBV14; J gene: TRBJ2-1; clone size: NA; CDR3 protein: CASSQDWYEGGSYNEQFF; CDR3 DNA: TGTGCCAGCAGCCAAGATTGGTACGAGGGGGGTTCCTACAATGAGCAGTTCTTC
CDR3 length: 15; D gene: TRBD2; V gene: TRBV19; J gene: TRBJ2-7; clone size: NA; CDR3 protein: CASSTLGLAGVEQYF; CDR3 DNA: TGTGCCAGTAGTACCCTCGGGCTAGCGGGAGTCGAGCAGTACTTC
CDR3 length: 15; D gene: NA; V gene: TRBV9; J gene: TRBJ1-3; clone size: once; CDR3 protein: CASSVDLASGNTIYF; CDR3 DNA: TGTGCCAGCAGCGTAGACCTGGCCTCTGGAAACACCATATATTTT
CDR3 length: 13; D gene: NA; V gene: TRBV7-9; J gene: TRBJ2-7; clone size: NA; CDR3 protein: CASSLALRDEQYF; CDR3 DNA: TGTGCCAGCAGCTTAGCTCTCAGAGACGAGCAGTACTTC
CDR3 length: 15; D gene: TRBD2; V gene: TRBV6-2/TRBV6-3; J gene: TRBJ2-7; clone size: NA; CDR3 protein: CASSYGRLAGVAQYF; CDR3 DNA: TGTGCCAGCAGTTACGGTAGGCTAGCGGGAGTCGCGCAGTACTTC
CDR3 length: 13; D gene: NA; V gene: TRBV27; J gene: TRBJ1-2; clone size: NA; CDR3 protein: CASMLSRGHGYTF; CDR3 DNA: TGTGCCAGCATGTTATCTAGGGGTCATGGCTACACCTTC
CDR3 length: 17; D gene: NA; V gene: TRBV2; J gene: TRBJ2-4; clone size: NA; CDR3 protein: CASSEIGGELAKNIQYF; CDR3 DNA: TGTGCCAGCAGTGAAATAGGAGGGGAACTAGCCAAAAACATTCAGTACTTC
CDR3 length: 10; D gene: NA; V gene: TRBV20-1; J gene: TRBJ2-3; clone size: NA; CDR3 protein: CSARDIWTEF; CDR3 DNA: TGCAGTGCTAGAGATATCTGGACAGAGTTT
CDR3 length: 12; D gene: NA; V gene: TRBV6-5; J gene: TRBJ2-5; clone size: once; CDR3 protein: CASRSPSETQYF; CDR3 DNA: TGTGCCAGCAGATCCCCATCTGAGACCCAGTACTTC
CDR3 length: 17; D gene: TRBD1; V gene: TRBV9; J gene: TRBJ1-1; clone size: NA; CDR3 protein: CASNQNPGQGMNTEAFF; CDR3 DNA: TGTGCCAGCAACCAAAATCCGGGACAGGGAATGAACACTGAAGCTTTCTTT
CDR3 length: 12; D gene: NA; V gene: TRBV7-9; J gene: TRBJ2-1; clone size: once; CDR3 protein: CASSLGAGEQFF; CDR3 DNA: TGTGCCAGCAGCTTGGGGGCAGGTGAGCAGTTCTTC
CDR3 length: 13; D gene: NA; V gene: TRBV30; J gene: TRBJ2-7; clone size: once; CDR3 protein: CAWSQGISYEQYF; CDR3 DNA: TGTGCCTGGAGTCAGGGCATCTCCTACGAGCAGTACTTC
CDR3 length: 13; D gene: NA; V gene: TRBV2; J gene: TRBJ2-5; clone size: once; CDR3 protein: CASSAGSQETQYF; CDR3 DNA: TGTGCCAGCAGTGCAGGGAGCCAAGAGACCCAGTACTTC
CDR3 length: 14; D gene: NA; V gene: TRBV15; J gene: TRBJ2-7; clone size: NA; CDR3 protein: CATSRAGSSDEQYF; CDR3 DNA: TGTGCCACCAGCAGAGCGGGGTCCTCCGACGAGCAGTACTTC
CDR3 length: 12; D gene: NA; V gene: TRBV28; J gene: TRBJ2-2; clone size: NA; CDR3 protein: CASSQGRGELFF; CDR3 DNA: TGTGCCAGCAGTCAGGGTCGCGGGGAGCTGTTTTTT
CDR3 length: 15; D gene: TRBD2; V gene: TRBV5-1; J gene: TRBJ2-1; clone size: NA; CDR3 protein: CASSKGTSGYNEQFF; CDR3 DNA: TGCGCCAGCAGCAAAGGGACTAGCGGTTACAATGAGCAGTTCTTC
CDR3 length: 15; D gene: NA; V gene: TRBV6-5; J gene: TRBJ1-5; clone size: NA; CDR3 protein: CASSLGGSSNQPQHF; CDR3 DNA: TGTGCCAGCAGTCTCGGGGGCTCGAGCAATCAGCCCCAGCATTTT
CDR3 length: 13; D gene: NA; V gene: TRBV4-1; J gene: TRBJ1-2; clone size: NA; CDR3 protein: CASSQDGNYGYTF; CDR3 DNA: TGCGCCAGCAGCCAAGATGGAAACTATGGCTACACCTTC
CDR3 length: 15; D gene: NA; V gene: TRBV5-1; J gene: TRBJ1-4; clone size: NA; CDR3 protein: CASSLAGGANEKLFF; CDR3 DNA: TGCGCCAGCAGCTTGGCCGGAGGTGCTAATGAAAAACTGTTTTTT
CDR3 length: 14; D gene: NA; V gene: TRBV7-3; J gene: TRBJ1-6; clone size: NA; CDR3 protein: CASSLQGVGSPLHF; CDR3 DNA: TGTGCCAGCAGCTTGCAGGGAGTAGGGTCACCCCTCCACTTT
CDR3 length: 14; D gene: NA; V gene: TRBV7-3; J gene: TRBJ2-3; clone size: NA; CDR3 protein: CASSLSGPTDTQYF; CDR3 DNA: TGTGCCAGCAGCTTAAGCGGTCCCACAGATACGCAGTATTTT
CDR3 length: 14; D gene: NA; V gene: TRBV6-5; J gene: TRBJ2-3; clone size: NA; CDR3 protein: CASSIGNFVDTQYF; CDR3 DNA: TGTGCCAGCAGTATAGGGAATTTCGTGGATACGCAGTATTTT
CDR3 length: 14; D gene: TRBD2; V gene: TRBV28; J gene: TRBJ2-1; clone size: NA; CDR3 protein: CASRIAGVGNEQFF; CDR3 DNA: TGTGCCAGCAGGATAGCGGGAGTTGGCAATGAGCAGTTCTTC
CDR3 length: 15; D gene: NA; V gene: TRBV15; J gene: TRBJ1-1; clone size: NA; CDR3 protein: CATSRDRGAITEAFF; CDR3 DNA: TGTGCCACCAGCAGAGATCGGGGGGCGATCACTGAAGCTTTCTTT
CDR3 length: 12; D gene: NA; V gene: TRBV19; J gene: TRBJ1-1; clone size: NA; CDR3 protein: CASTGAGDKAFF; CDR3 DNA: TGTGCCAGTACTGGGGCAGGGGACAAAGCTTTCTTT
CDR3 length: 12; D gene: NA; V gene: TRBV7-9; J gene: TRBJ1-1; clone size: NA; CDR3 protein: CASSWQGAEAFF; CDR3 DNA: TGTGCCAGCAGCTGGCAGGGAGCTGAAGCTTTCTTT
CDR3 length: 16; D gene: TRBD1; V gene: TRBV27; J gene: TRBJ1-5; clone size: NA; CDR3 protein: CASSPLDRGGNQPQHF; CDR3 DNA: TGTGCCAGCAGTCCCCTTGACAGGGGTGGCAATCAGCCCCAGCATTTT
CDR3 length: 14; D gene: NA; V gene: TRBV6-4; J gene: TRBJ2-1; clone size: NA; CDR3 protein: CASRMDSSYNEQFF; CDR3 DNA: TGTGCCAGCAGGATGGACTCATCCTACAATGAGCAGTTCTTC
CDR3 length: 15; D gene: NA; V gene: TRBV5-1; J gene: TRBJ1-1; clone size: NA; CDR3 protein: CASSDGDVGDPRAFF; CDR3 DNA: TGCGCCAGCAGCGACGGGGACGTAGGAGATCCTCGAGCTTTCTTT